This entry lists 25 T cell receptor beta chains sequenced from one sample in a study of Ad26.COV2.S vaccination and SARS-CoV-2 variants. The data were produced by immunoSEQ multiplex PCR, yet TCRdb's version contains in-frame clones alone and is incomplete. Of a few hundred thousand clones in the sample, 80% to 95% were seen once. The treatment denotes: some 20 received Ad26.COV2.S at low or high dose, single or two shots; 5 received placebo; per-sample allocation not given. Specimens were obtained on day 63 following the first vaccine or placebo injection. The sample was peripheral blood, taken in a trial of Ad26.COV2.S vaccine versus placebo. The receptors come from a person aged 18-60 years who received the Ad26.COV2.S COVID-19 vaccine or a placebo.

V is TRBV7-9 and J is TRBJ1-4; D is undetermined. The CDR3 is made up of 15 amino acids. V lost 0 bases and J 8 bases, leaving 13 bases between the germline ends. Germline lookup yields CDR1 SEHNR and CDR2 FQNEAQ (reference sequence). CDR3: CASSLAVGQREKLFF. DNA of the CDR3: TGTGCCAGCAGCTTAGCGGTCGGGCAGAGAGAAAAACTGTTTTTT.

The chain employs TRBV5-6 and TRBJ2-7; TRBD2 matches at 7 bases. The CDR3 loop spans 15 amino acids. Trimming cost V 0 bases and J 3 bases; bases outside gene matches: 6. Germline values: CDR1 SGHDT, CDR2 YYEEEE. CDR3 residues: CASSLAWRERYEQYF. The CDR3, as DNA: TGTGCCAGCAGCTTGGCGTGGCGGGAGCGCTACGAGCAGTACTTC.

As regards this clone: Germline and junction disagree at one end, which may indicate a read error. The chain recombines TRBV10-2 with TRBJ2-7; D remains ambiguous. The CDR3 extends over 12 amino acids. Germline V gene lookup returns CDR1 WSHSY and CDR2 SAAADI. Here the CDR3 DNA reads TGCGCCAGCAGTACACGCTCCAACGAGCAGTACTTC. It specifies CASSTRSNEQYF.

This chain connects TRBV7-2 to TRBJ2-5, with 11 nucleotides matching TRBD1. CDR3 length: 16 residues. In germline, CDR1 is SGHTA, CDR2 FQGNSA. Unmatched junction bases numbered 8, after V lost 5 bases and J lost 3 bases. The CDR3 DNA follows: TGTGCCAGCAGCCCGCGGGACAGGGGGTGGGAAGAGACCCAGTACTTC. This codes for CASSPRDRGWEETQYF. The variable domain in full, with the rest retrieved from reference TRBV7-2 and TRBJ2-5, is GAGVSQSPSNKVTEKGKDVELRCDPISGHTALYWYRQSLGQGLEFLIYFQGNSAPDKSGLPSDRFSAERTGGSVSTLTIQRTQQEDSAVYLCASSPRDRGWEETQYFGPGTRLLVL.

This chain uses TRBV18 with TRBJ1-1; no reliable D call. The CDR3 covers 14 residues. The germline CDR1 and CDR2 sequences are KGHSH and LQKENI. Deletions cut 0 bases from V and 4 bases from J, with 9 bases between. Written as DNA, the CDR3 is TGTGCCAGCTCACCACCCCTTCCCACCACTGAAGCTTTCTTT. Its translation is CASSPPLPTTEAFF.

V and J are TRBV10-3 and TRBJ2-3, with 12 nucleotides matching TRBD2. The CDR3 has 18 amino acids. J was trimmed by 1 base and V by 6 bases; bases with no gene match: 11. CDR1 is ENHRY and CDR2 is SYGVKD in the germline V gene. The chain's CDR3 is CAIRQTSGREMGTDTQYF. The DNA for the CDR3 is TGTGCCATCAGACAGACTAGCGGGAGAGAGATGGGCACAGATACGCAGTATTTT.

In this sample, this clone turned up a few times. The chain links TRBV6-2 or TRBV6-3 to TRBJ2-7, with 9 bases identical to TRBD2. The ends lost 2 bases at V and 3 bases at J; junction bases unmatched: 5. The CDR3 consists of 15 residues. Germline-derived CDR1 and CDR2 are MNHEY and SVGEGT. The CDR3 bases are TGTGCCAGCAGTTACCCTAGCGGGAAAAACTACGAGCAGTACTTC. Amino acid sequence: CASSYPSGKNYEQYF.

The chain combines TRBV18 with TRBJ1-2; 7 nucleotides match TRBD1. Germline lookup yields CDR1 KGHSH and CDR2 LQKENI. This CDR3 is 15 amino acids long. V shed 5 bases, J shed 3 bases, and the junction held 9 bases outside the gene matches. In DNA form, the CDR3 reads TGTGCCAGCTCATCGATGACAGGGAAGGACTATGGCTACACCTTC. It is translated as CASSSMTGKDYGYTF.

This clone has only a few counts. This sequence joins TRBV6-2 or TRBV6-3 and TRBJ2-5; D is unresolved. This CDR3 has 14 amino acids. V was pared by 5 bases and J by 4 bases, with 14 bases between. The germline V gene encodes CDR1 MNHEY and CDR2 SVGEGT. This chain's CDR3 is CASSQWAARETQYF. Here the CDR3 DNA reads TGTGCCAGCAGTCAATGGGCAGCCCGAGAGACCCAGTACTTC.

J is TRBJ1-1 and V is TRBV6-2 or TRBV6-3, with 7 bases that match TRBD1. Per germline, CDR1 MNHEY and CDR2 SVGEGT. The V and J ends lost 2 bases and 1 base, in that order; junction bases with no gene match: 13. The CDR3 has 18 amino acids. CDR3 in DNA: TGTGCCAGCAGTTACCGACAGGGACGGGGGATCAAGAACACTGAAGCTTTCTTT. Amino acid sequence: CASSYRQGRGIKNTEAFF.

DNA of the CDR3: TGCGCCAGCAGCCCGGGACCGACACCGGGGGAAAAACTGTTTTTT. As protein: CASSPGPTPGEKLFF. V is TRBV5-1 and J is TRBJ1-4, with a weak D call TRBD1 (5 bases). Germline V gives CDR1 SGHRS, CDR2 YFSETQ. V dropped 4 bases and J dropped 8 bases, with 18 bases sitting between them. The CDR3 has 15 residues.

This CDR3 is CASSLSSVGTEAFF. CDR3 sequence (DNA): TGTGCCAGCAGTTTATCATCTGTGGGCACTGAAGCTTTCTTT. This rearrangement joins TRBV27 to TRBJ1-1, with no clear D. The germline CDR1 and CDR2 sequences are MNHEY and SMNVEV (reference sequence). This CDR3 region has 14 residues. Trimming removed 0 bases at V and 4 bases at J, with 9 bases between.

The gene calls are TRBV7-9 and TRBJ2-6; D may be TRBD2 (5 bases). V was trimmed by 1 base and J by 1 base, leaving 5 bases between them. The CDR3 spans 15 residues. Germline V gene lookup returns CDR1 SEHNR and CDR2 FQNEAQ (reference sequence). The CDR3: CASSLGGSGANVLTF. CDR3 DNA sequence: TGTGCCAGCAGCTTAGGAGGGTCTGGGGCCAACGTCCTGACTTTC.

With respect to this clone: This same CDR3 is encoded by further DNA sequences in the sample. The chain is built from TRBV6-6 and TRBJ2-5; no definite D call. The CDR3 totals 12 residues. Per the germline V gene, CDR1 is MNHNY and CDR2 is SVGAGI (reference sequence). Trimming pared 0 bases from V and 5 bases from J, leaving 4 bases between. CDR3 nucleotide sequence: TGTGCCAGCAGTTACTCGAGCGAGACCCAGTACTTC. Translating gives CASSYSSETQYF.

The V call is TRBV5-1, the J call TRBJ1-6; 12 bases line up with TRBD1. The CDR3 consists of 17 residues. Germline V gene sequence: CDR1 SGHRS, CDR2 YFSETQ. V dropped 3 bases and J dropped 2; count of bases not matched to a gene: 3. As DNA, the CDR3 is TGCGCCAGCAGCTCCGGGACAGGGGGCACCTATAATTCACCCCTCCACTTT. Its protein product is CASSSGTGGTYNSPLHF.

This clone was seen once. The V gene is TRBV7-2, the J gene TRBJ1-3; no firm D call. The CDR3 is made up of 13 amino acids. The germline CDR1 and CDR2 sequences are SGHTA and FQGNSA. Trimming stripped 5 bases from V and 2 bases from J, with 7 bases between. The CDR3 DNA reads as TGTGCCAGCAGCGCAAACCCTGGAAACACCATATATTTT. Translating it yields CASSANPGNTIYF.

Notes on this clone: Other DNA sequences of this sample code for an identical CDR3. V and J are TRBV11-3 and TRBJ2-3; D is perhaps TRBD2 (6 bases). This CDR3 is built from 15 residues. Germline V CDR1 and CDR2: SGHNT, YENEEA. Trimming stripped 3 bases from V and 0 bases from J, with 10 bases between. DNA for the CDR3: TGTGCCAGCAGCTTGGGGGGACTGAGCACAGATACGCAGTATTTT. It translates to CASSLGGLSTDTQYF.

The V and J genes are TRBV28 and TRBJ1-2, with unresolved D. V dropped 2 bases and J dropped 3 bases, with 10 bases sitting between them. The germline CDR1 and CDR2 sequences are MDHEN and SYDVKM. This CDR3 is 14 amino acids long. The DNA for the CDR3 is TGTGCCAGCAGTTTAGACGCAACAGACTATGGCTACACCTTC. It specifies CASSLDATDYGYTF.

This chain uses TRBV29-1 with TRBJ2-1, with 14 bases identical to TRBD2. The CDR3 is made up of 15 amino acids. V lost 3 bases to trimming and J lost 9 bases; unmatched junction nucleotides: 7. Germline V CDR1 and CDR2: SQVTM, ANQGSEA. This CDR3 is CSVEGTSGRSGEQFF. Written as DNA, the CDR3 is TGCAGCGTTGAGGGGACTAGCGGGAGAAGCGGTGAGCAGTTCTTC.

The gene calls are TRBV6-5 and TRBJ2-2, with 8 bases fitting TRBD1. The J segment lost 4 bases and the V segment lost 5 bases, leaving 6 bases of the junction unmatched. The germline CDR1 and CDR2 sequences are MNHEY and SVGAGI. This CDR3 spans 15 amino acids. For the CDR3, the DNA is TGTGCCAGCAGTCCAGGGGGCGCGGGCACCGGGGAGCTGTTTTTT. It encodes CASSPGGAGTGELFF.

CDR3 in amino acids: CASSRLAANTGELFF. CDR3 sequence (DNA): TGTGCCAGCAGTAGGCTAGCAGCGAACACCGGGGAGCTGTTTTTT. This chain uses TRBV28 with TRBJ2-2; the D gene is possibly TRBD2 (5 bases). The V end was cut by 5 bases, the J end by 0 bases, with 10 bases between. This CDR3 is built from 15 residues. CDR1 is MDHEN, CDR2 SYDVKM, per germline. The entire variable domain, with the rest obtained from reference TRBV28 and TRBJ2-2, is as follows: DVKVTQSSRYLVKRTGEKVFLECVQDMDHENMFWYRQDPGLGLRLIYFSYDVKMKEKGDIPEGYSVSREKKERFSLILESASTNQTSMYLCASSRLAANTGELFFGEGSRLTVL.

The rearrangement joins TRBV7-2 to TRBJ1-2; no firm D call. V was shortened by 4 bases and J by 5 bases, with 11 bases between the two germline ends. The CDR3 runs 13 residues. Germline loops: CDR1 SGHTA, CDR2 FQGNSA. The CDR3 DNA reads TGTGCCAGCAGCTCGAGGTTCGAATATGGCTACACCTTC. This gives the protein CASSSRFEYGYTF.

The chain couples TRBV2 to TRBJ2-3; no firm D call. CDR1 SNHLY and CDR2 FYNNEI come from the germline V gene. The CDR3 covers 13 residues. Between the trimmed V and J ends, which lost 4 bases and 2 bases, there was a span of 7 bases. The DNA for the CDR3 is TGTGCCAGCAGTGCCGAAAACACAGATACGCAGTATTTT. Encoded protein: CASSAENTDTQYF.

This chain uses TRBV27 with TRBJ2-7; D unclear. The CDR3 is 16 residues long. CDR1 MNHEY and CDR2 SMNVEV come from the germline V gene (reference sequence). Deletions cut 4 bases from V and 6 bases from J, with 22 bases between. The CDR3 nucleotides are TGTGCCAGCAGTTCAAAAGCAAGAACGTCCCAGTCCGAGCAGTACTTC. This sequence encodes CASSSKARTSQSEQYF.

The chain links TRBV19 to TRBJ1-6; D gene ambiguous. The CDR3 sequence is 15 residues long. CDR1 and CDR2 (germline): LNHDA, SQIVND (reference sequence). Trimming left V 4 bases short and J 8 bases short, with 15 bases between. CDR3 bases: TGTGCCAGTAGTACTCTCAGGTTTGGGGATTCACCCCTCCACTTT. Protein sequence: CASSTLRFGDSPLHF.